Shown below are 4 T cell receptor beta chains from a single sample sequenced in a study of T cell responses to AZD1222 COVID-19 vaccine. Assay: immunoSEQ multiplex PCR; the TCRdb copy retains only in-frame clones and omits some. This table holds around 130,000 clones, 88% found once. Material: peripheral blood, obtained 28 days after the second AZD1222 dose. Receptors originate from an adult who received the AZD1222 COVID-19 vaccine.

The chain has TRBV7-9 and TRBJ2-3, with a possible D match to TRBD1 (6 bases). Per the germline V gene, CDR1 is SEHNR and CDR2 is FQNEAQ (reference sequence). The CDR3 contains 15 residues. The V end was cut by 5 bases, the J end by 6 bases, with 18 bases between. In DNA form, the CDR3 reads TGTGCCAGCAGCCTTATTATAGGGGGAAGTGATACGCAGTATTTT. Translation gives CASSLIIGGSDTQYF.

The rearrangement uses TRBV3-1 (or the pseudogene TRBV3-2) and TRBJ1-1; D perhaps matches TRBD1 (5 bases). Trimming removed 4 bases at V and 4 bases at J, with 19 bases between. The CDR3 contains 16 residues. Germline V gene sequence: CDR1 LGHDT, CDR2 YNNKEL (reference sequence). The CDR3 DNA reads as TGTGCCAGCAGCCCTTTAGGGGTTTTGGGGTCCACTGAAGCTTTCTTT. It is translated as CASSPLGVLGSTEAFF.

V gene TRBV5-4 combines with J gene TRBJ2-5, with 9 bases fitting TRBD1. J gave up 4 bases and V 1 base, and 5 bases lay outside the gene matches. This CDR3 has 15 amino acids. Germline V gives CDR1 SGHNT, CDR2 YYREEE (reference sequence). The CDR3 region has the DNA TGTGCCAGCAGCTTGATCGGGGACAGGGCAGAGACCCAGTACTTC. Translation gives CASSLIGDRAETQYF.

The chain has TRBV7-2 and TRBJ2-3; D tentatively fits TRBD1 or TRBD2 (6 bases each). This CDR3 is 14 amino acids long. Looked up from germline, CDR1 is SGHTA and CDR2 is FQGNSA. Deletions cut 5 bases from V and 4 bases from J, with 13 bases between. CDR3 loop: CASSGGPGADTQYF. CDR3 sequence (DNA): TGTGCCAGCAGCGGGGGGCCGGGGGCAGATACGCAGTATTTT.